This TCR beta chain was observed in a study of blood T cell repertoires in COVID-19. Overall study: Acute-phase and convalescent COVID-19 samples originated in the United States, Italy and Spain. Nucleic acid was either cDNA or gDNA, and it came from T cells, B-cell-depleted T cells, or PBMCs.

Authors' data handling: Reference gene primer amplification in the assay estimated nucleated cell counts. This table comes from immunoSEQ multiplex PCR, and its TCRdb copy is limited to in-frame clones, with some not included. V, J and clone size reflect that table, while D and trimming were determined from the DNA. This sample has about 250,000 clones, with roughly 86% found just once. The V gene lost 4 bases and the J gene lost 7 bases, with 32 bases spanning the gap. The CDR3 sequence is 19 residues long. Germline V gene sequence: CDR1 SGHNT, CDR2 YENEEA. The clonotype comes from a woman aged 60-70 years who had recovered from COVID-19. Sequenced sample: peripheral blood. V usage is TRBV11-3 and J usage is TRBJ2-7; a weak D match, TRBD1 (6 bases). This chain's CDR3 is CASSWEMAGAPLPSREQYF. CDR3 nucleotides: TGTGCCAGCAGCTGGGAAATGGCAGGGGCCCCTCTACCCTCACGGGAGCAGTACTTC. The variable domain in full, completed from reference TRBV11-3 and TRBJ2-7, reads EAGVVQSPRYKIIEKKQPVAFWCNPISGHNTLYWYLQNLGQGPELLIRYENEEAVDDSQLPKDRFSAERLKGVDSTLKIQPAELGDSAVYLCASSWEMAGAPLPSREQYFGPGTRLTVT.